The subject of this entry is one T cell receptor beta chain. A junction boundary mismatches the germline segment, possibly from a read error. The record originates from a study of blood T cell repertoires in COVID-19. About the research overall: The samples span acute and convalescent COVID-19 from the United States, Italy and Spain. PBMCs, B-cell-depleted T cells, or T cells were the source of the cDNA or gDNA that made up the material.

CDR1 is SNHLY and CDR2 is FYNNEI in the germline V gene. The CDR3 runs 15 residues. Generated by immunoSEQ multiplex PCR, the TCRdb table keeps only in-frame clones and is missing some. Here the sample spans some 35,000 clones, about four fifths being singletons. The TCR comes from an older man with active or convalescent COVID-19. The sequenced sample was peripheral blood. The chain links TRBV2 to TRBJ1-2; D is uncertain. CDR3 coding DNA: TGTGCCAGCAGCAAGGAAGGTATTCCTAACTATGACTACACCTTC. Translated, it gives CASSKEGIPNYDYTF.